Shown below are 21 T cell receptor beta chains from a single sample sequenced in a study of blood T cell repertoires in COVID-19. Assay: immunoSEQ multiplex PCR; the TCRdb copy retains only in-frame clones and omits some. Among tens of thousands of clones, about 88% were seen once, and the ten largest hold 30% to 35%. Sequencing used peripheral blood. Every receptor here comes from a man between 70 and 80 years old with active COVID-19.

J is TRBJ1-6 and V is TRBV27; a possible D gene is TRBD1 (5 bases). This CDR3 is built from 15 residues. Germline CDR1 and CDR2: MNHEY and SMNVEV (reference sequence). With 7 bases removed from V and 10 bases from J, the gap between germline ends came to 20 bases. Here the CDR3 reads CASTLGQGSHSPLHF. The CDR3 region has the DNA TGTGCCAGCACCCTCGGTCAGGGATCTCACTCACCCCTCCACTTT.

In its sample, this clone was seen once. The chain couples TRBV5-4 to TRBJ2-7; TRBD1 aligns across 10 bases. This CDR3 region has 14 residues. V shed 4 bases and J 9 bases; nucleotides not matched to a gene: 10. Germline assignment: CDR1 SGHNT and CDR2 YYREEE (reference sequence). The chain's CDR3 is CASSRGQGDIWQYF. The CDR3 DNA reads TGTGCCAGCAGCCGCGGACAGGGGGACATTTGGCAGTACTTC.

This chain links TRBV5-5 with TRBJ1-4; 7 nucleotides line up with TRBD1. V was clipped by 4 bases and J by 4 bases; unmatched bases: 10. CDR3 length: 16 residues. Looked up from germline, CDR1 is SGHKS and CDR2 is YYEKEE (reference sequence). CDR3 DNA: TGTGCCAGCAGCCTGGGCCTGGGACAGAATAATGAAAAACTGTTTTTT. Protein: CASSLGLGQNNEKLFF. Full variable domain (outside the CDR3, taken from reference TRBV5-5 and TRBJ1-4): DAGVTQSPTHLIKTRGQQVTLRCSPISGHKSVSWYQQVLGQGPQFIFQYYEKEERGRGNFPDRFSARQFPNYSSELNVNALLLGDSALYLCASSLGLGQNNEKLFFGSGTQLSVL.

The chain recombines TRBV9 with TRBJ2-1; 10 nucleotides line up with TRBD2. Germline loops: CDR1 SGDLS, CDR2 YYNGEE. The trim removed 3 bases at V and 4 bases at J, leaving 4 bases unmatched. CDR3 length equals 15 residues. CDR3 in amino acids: CASSGGLAEYNEQFF. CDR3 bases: TGTGCCAGCAGCGGAGGACTAGCGGAGTACAATGAGCAGTTCTTC.

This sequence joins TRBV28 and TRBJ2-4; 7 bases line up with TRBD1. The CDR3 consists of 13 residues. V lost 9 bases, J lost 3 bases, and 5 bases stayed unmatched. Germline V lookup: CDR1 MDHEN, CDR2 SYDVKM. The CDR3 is CASQGDGKNIQYF. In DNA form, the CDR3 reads TGTGCCAGTCAGGGGGACGGCAAAAACATTCAGTACTTC.

CDR3 coding DNA: TGTGCCAGCAGTGAACCTTTCGGGACTAGCGTAAGTGAGCAGTTCTTC. This codes for CASSEPFGTSVSEQFF. The chain is built from TRBV2 and TRBJ2-1; 10 bases map to TRBD2. CDR3 length: 16 residues. Germline V gene data show CDR1 as SNHLY and CDR2 as FYNNEI. The V segment lost 2 bases and the J segment 9 bases; nucleotides outside the gene matches: 10. The full variable domain, its missing parts supplied by reference TRBV2 and TRBJ2-1, is EPEVTQTPSHQVTQMGQEVILRCVPISNHLYFYWYRQILGQKVEFLVSFYNNEISEKSEIFDDQFSVERPDGSNFTLKIRSTKLEDSAMYFCASSEPFGTSVSEQFFGPGTRLTVL.

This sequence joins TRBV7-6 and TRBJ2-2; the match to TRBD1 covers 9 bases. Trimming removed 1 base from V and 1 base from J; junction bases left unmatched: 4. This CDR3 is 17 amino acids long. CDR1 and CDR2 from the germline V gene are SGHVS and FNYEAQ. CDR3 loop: CASSLGGGQGNTGELFF. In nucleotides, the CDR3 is TGTGCCAGCAGCTTAGGAGGGGGACAGGGGAACACCGGGGAGCTGTTTTTT.

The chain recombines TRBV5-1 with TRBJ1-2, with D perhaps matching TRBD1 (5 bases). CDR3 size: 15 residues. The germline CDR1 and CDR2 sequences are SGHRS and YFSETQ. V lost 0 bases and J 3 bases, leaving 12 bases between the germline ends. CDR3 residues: CASSLVPGLDYGYTF. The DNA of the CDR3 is TGCGCCAGCAGCTTGGTGCCAGGGTTAGACTATGGCTACACCTTC.

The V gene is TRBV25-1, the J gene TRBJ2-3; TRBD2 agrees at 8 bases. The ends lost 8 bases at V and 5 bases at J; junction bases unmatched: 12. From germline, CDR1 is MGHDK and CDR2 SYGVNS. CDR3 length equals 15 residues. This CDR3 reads CASGPQSGRIDTQYF. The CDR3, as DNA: TGTGCCAGCGGCCCACAAAGCGGGAGAATAGATACGCAGTATTTT.

CDR3 nucleotides: TGTGCCAGCACCTATAATAGCGGGAGGGCCTTGGGCAAAAACATTCAGTACTTC. It specifies CASTYNSGRALGKNIQYF. The V and J genes are TRBV28 and TRBJ2-4; 11 bases are a match to TRBD2. V shed 7 bases, J shed 3 bases, and the junction held 14 bases outside the gene matches. The germline gives CDR1 MDHEN, CDR2 SYDVKM. The CDR3 loop spans 18 amino acids. The variable domain in full, with the rest retrieved from reference TRBV28 and TRBJ2-4, is DVKVTQSSRYLVKRTGEKVFLECVQDMDHENMFWYRQDPGLGLRLIYFSYDVKMKEKGDIPEGYSVSREKKERFSLILESASTNQTSMYLCASTYNSGRALGKNIQYFGAGTRLSVL.

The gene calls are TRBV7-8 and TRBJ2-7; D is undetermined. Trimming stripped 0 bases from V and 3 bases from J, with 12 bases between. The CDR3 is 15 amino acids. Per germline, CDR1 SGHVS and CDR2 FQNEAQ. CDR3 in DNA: TGTGCCAGCAGCTTAGCCTCGAGTCGTAACTACGAGCAGTACTTC. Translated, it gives CASSLASSRNYEQYF.

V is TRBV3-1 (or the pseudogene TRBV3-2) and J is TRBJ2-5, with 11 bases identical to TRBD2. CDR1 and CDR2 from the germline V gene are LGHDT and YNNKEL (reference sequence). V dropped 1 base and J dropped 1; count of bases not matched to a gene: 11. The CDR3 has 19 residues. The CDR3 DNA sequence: TGTGCCAGCAGCCAAGCCCCGGGGCTAGCGGGAGGAGGCCAAGAGACCCAGTACTTC. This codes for CASSQAPGLAGGGQETQYF.

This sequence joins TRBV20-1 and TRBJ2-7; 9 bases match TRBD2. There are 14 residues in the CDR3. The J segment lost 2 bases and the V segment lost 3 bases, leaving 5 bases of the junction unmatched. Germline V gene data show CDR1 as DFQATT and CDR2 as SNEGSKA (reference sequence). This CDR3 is CSASSLAGPYEQYF. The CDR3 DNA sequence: TGCAGTGCTAGTAGTCTAGCGGGACCCTACGAGCAGTACTTC.

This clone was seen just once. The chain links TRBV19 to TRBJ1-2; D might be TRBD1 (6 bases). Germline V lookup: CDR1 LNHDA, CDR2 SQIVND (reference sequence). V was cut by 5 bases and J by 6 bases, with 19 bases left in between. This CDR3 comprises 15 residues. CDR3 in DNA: TGTGCCAGTAGTTCCCAGGCAGGGGTGGTGGATGGCTACACCTTC. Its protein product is CASSSQAGVVDGYTF.

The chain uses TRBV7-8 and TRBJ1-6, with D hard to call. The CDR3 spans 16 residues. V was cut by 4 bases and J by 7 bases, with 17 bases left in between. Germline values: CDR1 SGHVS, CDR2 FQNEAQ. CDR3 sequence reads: CASSSGRERRNSPLHF. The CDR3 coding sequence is TGTGCCAGCAGCTCAGGACGGGAGCGACGGAATTCACCCCTCCACTTT.

CDR3 sequence reads: CASSSHPQGATRPQHF. CDR3 bases: TGTGCCAGCAGTTCGCACCCTCAGGGGGCGACCCGGCCCCAGCATTTT. The chain recombines TRBV6-6 with TRBJ1-5, with 8 bases lining up with TRBD1. After removal of 4 bases from V and 9 bases from J, the junction contained 14 bases not matched to a gene. This CDR3 has 16 residues. Per germline, CDR1 MNHNY and CDR2 SVGAGI (reference sequence).

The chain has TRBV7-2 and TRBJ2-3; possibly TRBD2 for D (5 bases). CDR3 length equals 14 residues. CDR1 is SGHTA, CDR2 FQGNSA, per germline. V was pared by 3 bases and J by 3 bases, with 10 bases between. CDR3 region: CASSFVVATDTQYF. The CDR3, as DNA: TGTGCCAGCAGCTTCGTTGTAGCGACAGATACGCAGTATTTT. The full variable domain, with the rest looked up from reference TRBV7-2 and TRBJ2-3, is GAGVSQSPSNKVTEKGKDVELRCDPISGHTALYWYRQSLGQGLEFLIYFQGNSAPDKSGLPSDRFSAERTGGSVSTLTIQRTQQEDSAVYLCASSFVVATDTQYFGPGTRLTVL.

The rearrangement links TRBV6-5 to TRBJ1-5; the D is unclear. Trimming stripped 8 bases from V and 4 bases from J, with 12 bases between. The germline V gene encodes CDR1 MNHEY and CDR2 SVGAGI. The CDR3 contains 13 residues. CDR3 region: CASSWGGNQPQHF. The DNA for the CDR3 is TGTGCCAGCTCCTGGGGAGGGAATCAGCCCCAGCATTTT.

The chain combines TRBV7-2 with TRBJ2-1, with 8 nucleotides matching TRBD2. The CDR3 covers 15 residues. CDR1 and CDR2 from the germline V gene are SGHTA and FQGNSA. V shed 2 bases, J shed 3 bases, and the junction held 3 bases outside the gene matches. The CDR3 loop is CASSLTSGYYNEQFF. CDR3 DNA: TGTGCCAGCAGCTTAACTAGCGGATACTACAATGAGCAGTTCTTC.

Here the CDR3 DNA reads TGTGCCAGTAGTGCCGACAGAAGCTCCTATAATTCACCCCTCCACTTT. It specifies CASSADRSSYNSPLHF. The V and J genes are TRBV19 and TRBJ1-6; tentatively, D is TRBD1 (5 bases). The CDR3 sequence is 16 residues long. V was shortened by 5 bases and J by 0 bases, with 11 bases between the two germline ends. Germline V CDR1 and CDR2: LNHDA, SQIVND (reference sequence). Together with reference TRBV19 and TRBJ1-6, the CDR3 gives the full variable domain: DGGITQSPKYLFRKEGQNVTLSCEQNLNHDAMYWYRQDPGQGLRLIYYSQIVNDFQKGDIAEGYSVSREKKESFPLTVTSAQKNPTAFYLCASSADRSSYNSPLHFGNGTRLTVT.

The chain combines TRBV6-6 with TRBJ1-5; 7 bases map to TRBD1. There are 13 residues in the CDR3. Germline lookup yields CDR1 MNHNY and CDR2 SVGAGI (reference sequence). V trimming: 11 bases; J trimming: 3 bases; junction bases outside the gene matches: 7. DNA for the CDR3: TGTGCCGGAGGGGGCTCCCACAATCAGCCCCAGCATTTT. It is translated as CAGGGSHNQPQHF.